These 8 T cell receptor beta chains were sequenced from one sample in a study of T cell clonality in common variable immunodeficiency. Libraries were prepared by immunoSEQ multiplex PCR; TCRdb keeps only in-frame clonotypes and omits some of them. The sample presents some 42,000 clones, none singletons. Findings and limits, study-wide: In common variable immunodeficiency, TCR beta chains reportedly carried fewer deletions and N-nucleotide insertions.

These receptors lack a known antigen. Material for sequencing was peripheral blood mononuclear cells. All receptors come from a human donor with common variable immunodeficiency.

Note on this clone: Read coverage stops 3 residues before the CDR3 terminus; the germline J gene supplies the remainder. The chain recombines TRBV6-2 or TRBV6-3 with TRBJ1-2; TRBD1 aligns across 7 bases. CDR1 and CDR2 from the germline V gene are MNHEY and SVGEGT. The CDR3 totals 13 residues. V lost 6 bases and J lost 4; bases outside the gene matches: 5. CDR3 DNA, as far as it was read: TGTGCCAGCAGAGAACCAGGGGGCTATGGC. This gives the protein CASREPGGYG. The full CDR3 sequence reads CASREPGGYGYTF.

This clone was recorded at least ten times. From the germline J gene comes the end of the CDR3, since the read stops 3 residues before it. The chain links TRBV10-1 to TRBJ2-3; D tentatively fits TRBD1 or TRBD2 (6 bases each). V lost 8 bases and J lost 1, with 10 bases in between. Per germline, CDR1 WNHNN and CDR2 SYGVQD (reference sequence). The CDR3 extends over 13 amino acids. CDR3 sequence reads: CASSEGGTDTQYF. Incomplete CDR3 DNA: TGCGCCAGCTCGGAGGGGGGCACAGATACG.

This clone was observed a few times. Coverage ceases 3 residues before the CDR3 finishes, and the germline J gene fills in the end. Within the sample, other DNA sequences also encode this same CDR3. The V gene is TRBV30, the J gene TRBJ2-7; 9 bases map to TRBD1. The CDR3 is made up of 14 amino acids. Germline V gene data show CDR1 as GTSNPN and CDR2 as SVGIG (reference sequence). Trimming took 4 bases from V and 5 from J; bases not matched to a gene: 9. The CDR3 DNA, read in part, is TGTGCCTGGACTTTCGGGACAGGGACGAACGAG. This sequence encodes CAWTFGTGTNE. The whole CDR3 sequence reads CAWTFGTGTNEQYF.

There are a few counts of this clone. The read halts 3 residues ahead of the CDR3 end, with the missing end drawn from the germline J gene. The chain is built from TRBV7-8 and TRBJ2-7; 7 bases agree with TRBD1. The CDR3 loop spans 13 amino acids. V shed 6 bases, J shed 4 bases, and the junction held 6 bases outside the gene matches. Germline V gives CDR1 SGHVS, CDR2 FQNEAQ. CDR3 DNA, as far as it was read: TGTGCCAGCAGTCGACAGGGCCCATACGAG. Its translation is CASSRQGPYE. The whole CDR3 protein reads CASSRQGPYEQYF.

This clone was picked up a small number of times. The CDR3 protein is CASSLPGSPLHF. The CDR3 DNA, read in part, is TGTGCCAGCAGCTTGCCAGGTTCACCC. The chain combines TRBV5-6 with TRBJ1-6; no clear D gene. Read coverage stops 3 residues before the CDR3 terminus; the germline J gene supplies the remainder. V gave up 1 base and J gave up 9 bases, with 5 bases separating them. The CDR3 spans 12 residues. The germline gives CDR1 SGHDT, CDR2 YYEEEE. Variable domain in full (rest from reference TRBV5-6 and TRBJ1-6): DAGVTQSPTHLIKTRGQQVTLRCSPKSGHDTVSWYQQALGQGPQFIFQYYEEEERQRGNFPDRFSGHQFPNYSSELNVNALLLGDSALYLCASSLPGSPLHFGNGTRLTVT.

Remarks on this clone: The read stops 3 residues short of the end of the CDR3; the missing end is completed from the germline J gene. V is TRBV2 and J is TRBJ1-2; TRBD1 is a possible D gene (6 bases). The CDR3 length is 13 residues. V was clipped by 9 bases and J by 4 bases, with 15 bases between them. Germline V gene data show CDR1 as SNHLY and CDR2 as FYNNEI. CDR3 region: CARGSGGAYGYTF. The part of the CDR3 DNA that was read is TGTGCCAGGGGCTCCGGGGGGGCCTATGGC.

Of note for this clone: Read coverage stops 3 residues before the CDR3 terminus; the germline J gene supplies the remainder. The genes are TRBV5-1 and TRBJ2-5, with 11 bases identical to TRBD2. After removal of 0 bases from V and 3 bases from J, the junction contained 1 base not matched to a gene. The CDR3 runs 15 residues. CDR1 and CDR2 (germline): SGHRS, YFSETQ. The chain's CDR3 is CASSLATSGEETQYF. Partial CDR3 DNA: TGCGCCAGCAGCTTGGCGACTAGCGGGGAAGAGACC.

This clone was counted many times. The read terminates 3 residues before the CDR3 end, so the remaining end is supplied by the germline J gene. The V and J genes are TRBV30 and TRBJ1-2; D might be TRBD1 (5 bases). Trimming took 5 bases from V and 6 from J, leaving 10 bases between them. Per germline, CDR1 GTSNPN and CDR2 SVGIG (reference sequence). CDR3 size: 11 residues. The chain's CDR3 is CAWGARNGYTF. The covered CDR3 bases are TGTGCCTGGGGGGCTCGGAATGGC.